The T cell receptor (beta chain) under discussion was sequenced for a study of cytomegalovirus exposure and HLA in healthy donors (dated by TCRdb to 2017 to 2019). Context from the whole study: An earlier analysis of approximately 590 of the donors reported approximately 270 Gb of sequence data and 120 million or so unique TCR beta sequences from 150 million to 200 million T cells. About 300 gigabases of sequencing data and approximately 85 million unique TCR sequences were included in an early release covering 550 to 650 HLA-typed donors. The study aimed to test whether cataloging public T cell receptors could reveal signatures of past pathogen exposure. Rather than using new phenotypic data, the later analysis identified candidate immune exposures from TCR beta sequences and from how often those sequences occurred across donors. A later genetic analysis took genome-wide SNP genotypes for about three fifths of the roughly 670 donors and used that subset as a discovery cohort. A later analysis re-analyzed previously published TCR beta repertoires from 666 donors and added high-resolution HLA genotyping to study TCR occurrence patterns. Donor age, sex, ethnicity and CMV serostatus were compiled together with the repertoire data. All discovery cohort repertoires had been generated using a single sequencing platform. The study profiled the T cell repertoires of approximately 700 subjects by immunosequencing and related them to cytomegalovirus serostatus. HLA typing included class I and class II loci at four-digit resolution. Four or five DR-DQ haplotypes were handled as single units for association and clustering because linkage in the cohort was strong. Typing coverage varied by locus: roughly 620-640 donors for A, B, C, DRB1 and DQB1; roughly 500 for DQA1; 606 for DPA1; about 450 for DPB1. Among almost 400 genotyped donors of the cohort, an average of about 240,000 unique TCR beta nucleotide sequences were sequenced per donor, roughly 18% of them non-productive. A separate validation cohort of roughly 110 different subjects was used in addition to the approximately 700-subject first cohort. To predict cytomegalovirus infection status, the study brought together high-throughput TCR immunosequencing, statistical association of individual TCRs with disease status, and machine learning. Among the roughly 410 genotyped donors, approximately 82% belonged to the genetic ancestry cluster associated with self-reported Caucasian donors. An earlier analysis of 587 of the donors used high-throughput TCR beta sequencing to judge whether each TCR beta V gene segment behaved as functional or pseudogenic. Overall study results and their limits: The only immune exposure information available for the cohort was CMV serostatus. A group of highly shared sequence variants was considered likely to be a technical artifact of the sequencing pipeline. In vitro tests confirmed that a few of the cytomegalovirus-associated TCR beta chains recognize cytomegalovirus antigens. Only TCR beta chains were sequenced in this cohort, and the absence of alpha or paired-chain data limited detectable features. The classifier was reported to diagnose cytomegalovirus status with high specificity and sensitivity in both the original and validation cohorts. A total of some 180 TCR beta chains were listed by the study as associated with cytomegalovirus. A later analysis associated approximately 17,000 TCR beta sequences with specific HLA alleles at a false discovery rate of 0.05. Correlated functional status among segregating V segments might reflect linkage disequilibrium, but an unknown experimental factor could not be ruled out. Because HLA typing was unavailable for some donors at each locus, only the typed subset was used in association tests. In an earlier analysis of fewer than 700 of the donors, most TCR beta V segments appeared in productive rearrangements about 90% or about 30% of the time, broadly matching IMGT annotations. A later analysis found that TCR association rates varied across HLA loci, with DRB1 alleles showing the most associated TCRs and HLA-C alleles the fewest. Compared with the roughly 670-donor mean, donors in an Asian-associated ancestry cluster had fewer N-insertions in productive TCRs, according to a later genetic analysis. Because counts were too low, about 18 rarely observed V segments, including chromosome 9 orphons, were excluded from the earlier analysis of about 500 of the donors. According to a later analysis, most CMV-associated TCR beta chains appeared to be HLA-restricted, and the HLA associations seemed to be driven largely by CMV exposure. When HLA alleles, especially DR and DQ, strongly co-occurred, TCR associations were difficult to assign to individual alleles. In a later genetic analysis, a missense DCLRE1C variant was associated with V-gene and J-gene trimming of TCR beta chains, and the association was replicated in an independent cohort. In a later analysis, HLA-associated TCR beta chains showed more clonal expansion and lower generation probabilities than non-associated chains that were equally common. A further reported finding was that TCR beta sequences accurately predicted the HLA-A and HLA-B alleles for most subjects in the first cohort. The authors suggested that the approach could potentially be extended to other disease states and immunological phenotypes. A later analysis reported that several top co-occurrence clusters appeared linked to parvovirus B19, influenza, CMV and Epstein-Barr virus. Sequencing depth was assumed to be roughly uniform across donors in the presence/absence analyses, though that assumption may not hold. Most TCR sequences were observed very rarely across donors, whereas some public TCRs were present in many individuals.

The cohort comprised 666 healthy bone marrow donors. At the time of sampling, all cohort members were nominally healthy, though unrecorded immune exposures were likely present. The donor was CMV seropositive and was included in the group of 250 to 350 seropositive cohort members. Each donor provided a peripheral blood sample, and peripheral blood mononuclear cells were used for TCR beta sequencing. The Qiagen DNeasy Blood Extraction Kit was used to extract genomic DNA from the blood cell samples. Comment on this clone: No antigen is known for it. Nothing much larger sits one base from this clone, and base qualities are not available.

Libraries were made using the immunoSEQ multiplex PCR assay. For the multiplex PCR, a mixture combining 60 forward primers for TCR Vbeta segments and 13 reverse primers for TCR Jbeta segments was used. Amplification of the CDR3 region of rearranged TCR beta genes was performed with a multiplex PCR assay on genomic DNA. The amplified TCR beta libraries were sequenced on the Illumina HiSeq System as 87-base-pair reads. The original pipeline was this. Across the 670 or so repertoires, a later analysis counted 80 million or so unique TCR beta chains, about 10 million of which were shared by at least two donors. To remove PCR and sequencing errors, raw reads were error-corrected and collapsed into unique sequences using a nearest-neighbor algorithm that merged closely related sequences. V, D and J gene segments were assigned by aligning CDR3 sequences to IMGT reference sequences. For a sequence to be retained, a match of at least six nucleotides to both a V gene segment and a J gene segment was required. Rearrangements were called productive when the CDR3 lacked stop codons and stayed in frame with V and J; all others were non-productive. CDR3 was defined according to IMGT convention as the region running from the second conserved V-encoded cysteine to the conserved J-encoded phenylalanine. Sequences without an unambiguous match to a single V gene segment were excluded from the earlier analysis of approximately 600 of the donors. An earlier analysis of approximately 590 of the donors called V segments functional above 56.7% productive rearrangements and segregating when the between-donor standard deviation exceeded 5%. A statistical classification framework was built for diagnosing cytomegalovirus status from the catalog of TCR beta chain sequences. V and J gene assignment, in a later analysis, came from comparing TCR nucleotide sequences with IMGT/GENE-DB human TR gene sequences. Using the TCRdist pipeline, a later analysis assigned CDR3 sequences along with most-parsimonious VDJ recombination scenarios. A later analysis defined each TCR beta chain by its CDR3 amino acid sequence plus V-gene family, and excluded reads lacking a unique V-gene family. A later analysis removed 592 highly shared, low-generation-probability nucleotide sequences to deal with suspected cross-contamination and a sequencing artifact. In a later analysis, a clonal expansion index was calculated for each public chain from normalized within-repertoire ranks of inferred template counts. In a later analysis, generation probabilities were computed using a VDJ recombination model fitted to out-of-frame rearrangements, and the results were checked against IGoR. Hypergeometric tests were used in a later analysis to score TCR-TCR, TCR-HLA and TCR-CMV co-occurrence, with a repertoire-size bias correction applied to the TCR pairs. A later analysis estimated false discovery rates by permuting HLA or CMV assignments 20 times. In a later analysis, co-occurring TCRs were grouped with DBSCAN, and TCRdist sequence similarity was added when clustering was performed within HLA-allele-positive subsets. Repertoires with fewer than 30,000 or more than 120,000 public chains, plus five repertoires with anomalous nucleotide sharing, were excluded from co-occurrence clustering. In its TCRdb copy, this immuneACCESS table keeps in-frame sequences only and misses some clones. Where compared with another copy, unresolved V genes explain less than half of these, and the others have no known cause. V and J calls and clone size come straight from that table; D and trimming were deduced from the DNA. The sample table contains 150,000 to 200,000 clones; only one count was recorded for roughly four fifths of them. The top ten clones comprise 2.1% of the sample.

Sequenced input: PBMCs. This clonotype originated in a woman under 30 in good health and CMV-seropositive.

The bases are TGTGCCAGCAGATATAGCGGGGGGGCTGAGCAGTTCTTC. Its protein is CASRYSGGAEQFF. The chain is made from TRBV6-5 and TRBJ2-1, with TRBD2 matching 11 junction bases. From the cysteine through the phenylalanine, the CDR3 covers 13 amino acids. This entry keeps only the CDR3 DNA: 39 bases, framed from base 1. The CDR1 and CDR2 encoded by the germline V gene are MNHEY and SVGAGI. V is cut back by 6 bases and J by 9 bases, with 4 bases in the junction unmatched.